This TCR beta chain was recorded in a study of regulatory T cells in long-lasting Graves disease. Study at large: Graves' patients diagnosed newly had used antithyroid drugs under 3 months. Study results and limitations: Under persistent disease, TRBV28, TRBJ1-2 and TRBJ2-5 were used preferentially.

Construction of the TCR beta libraries employed iRepertoire HTBI primers in conjunction with Arm-PCR of CDR3 regions. TCRdb independently ran MiXCR on the multiplex PCR reads; one entry per CDR3 protein. The table includes 520,000 or so distinct CDR3 sequences, around 12% detected once. The CDR3 loop spans 11 amino acids. Germline V gene data show CDR1 as MNHEY and CDR2 as SVGEGT. The time point: newly diagnosed GD, antithyroid drugs for less than 3 months. Scientists built the TCR library using RNA that was extracted from PBMCs. This clonotype appeared a few times. Its antigen is unidentified. The data also belong to a second study, concerning T cells in Graves' hyperthyroidism and ophthalmopathy. That source notes: Most clonotypes that expanded in the thyroid above 0.001 also showed up in blood.

The sample was peripheral blood mononuclear cells (PBMCs), taken at new diagnosis, from a patient treated with antithyroid drugs. The V and J genes are TRBV6-2 or TRBV6-3 and TRBJ2-3, with a tentative D call TRBD1 (5 bases). This receptor was obtained from a woman aged 25-40 years with Graves disease. The CDR3 sequence: CATGRTDTQYF. For the CDR3, the DNA is TGTGCTACAGGACGCACAGATACGCAGTATTTT.